This TCR beta chain was captured in a study of graft-versus-host responses after intestinal transplantation. Notes on the study in general: Among circulating GvH clones, peak levels were associated with early post-transplant declines in HvG clones.

Repertoires were generated with immunoSEQ multiplex PCR, while TCRdb's copy carries only in-frame clones and drops some. Of some 40,000 clones in the sample, about nine tenths were seen once. As concerns this clone: Its antigen is undetermined.

Intraepithelial lymphocytes and lamina propria lymphocytes were released through processing of graft tissue. The CDR3 loop spans 14 amino acids. Germline V gene sequence: CDR1 SNHLY, CDR2 FYNNEI. J lost 1 base, V lost 4 bases, and 1 base had no gene match. The sequenced sample was ileum tissue, obtained around 190 days after intestinal transplant. The TCR sequence derives from a human patient who received an intestinal transplant, so some T cells may come from the graft donor. This sequence joins TRBV2 and TRBJ2-5, with 9 positions matching TRBD1. CDR3 loop: CASSGQGVQETQYF. The DNA of the CDR3 is TGTGCCAGCAGTGGACAGGGGGTCCAAGAGACCCAGTACTTC.